The clone carrying this T cell receptor (beta chain) was counted at least ten times. This sample is part of a study of molecular identifiers for immune sequencing clone quantification. The CDR3 consists of 16 residues. After removal of 0 bases from V and 1 base from J, the junction contained 5 bases not matched to a gene. Germline loops: CDR1 SQVTM, CDR2 ANQGSEA. One entry per CDR3 protein, called by TCRdb with MiXCR from the PCR reads. The profile shows 50,000 to 65,000 distinct CDR3 sequences, about 23% of them singletons. This TCR derives from a human donor in good health. Some libraries in this study had Jurkat cell RNA spiked in. The V and J genes are TRBV29-1 and TRBJ2-3; 9 bases line up with TRBD2. The sequenced sample consisted of naive CD8+ T cells from blood, with Jurkat cell RNA spiked in. Subset here: FACS-sorted CD8+CD4-CCR7+CD45RA+ naive T cells. This CDR3 is CSVEDISGGRTDTQYF. CDR3 nucleotide sequence: TGCAGCGTTGAAGATATAAGCGGGGGGCGCACAGATACGCAGTATTTT.